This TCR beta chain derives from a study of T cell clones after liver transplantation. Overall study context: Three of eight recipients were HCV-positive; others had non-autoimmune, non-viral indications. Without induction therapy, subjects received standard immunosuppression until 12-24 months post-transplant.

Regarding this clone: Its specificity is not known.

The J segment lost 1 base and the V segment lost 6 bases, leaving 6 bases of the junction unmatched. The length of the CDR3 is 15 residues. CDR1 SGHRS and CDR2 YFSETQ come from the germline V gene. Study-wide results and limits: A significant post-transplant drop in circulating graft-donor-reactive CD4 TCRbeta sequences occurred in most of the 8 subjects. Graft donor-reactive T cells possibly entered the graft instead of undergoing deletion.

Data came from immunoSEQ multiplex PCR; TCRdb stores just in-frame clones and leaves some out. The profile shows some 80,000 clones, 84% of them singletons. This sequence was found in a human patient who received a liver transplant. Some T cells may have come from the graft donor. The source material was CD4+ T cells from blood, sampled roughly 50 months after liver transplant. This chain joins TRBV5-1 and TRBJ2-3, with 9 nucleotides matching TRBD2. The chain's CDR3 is CASTEAGGGTDTQYF. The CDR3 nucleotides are TGCGCCAGCACAGAAGCGGGGGGCGGCACAGATACGCAGTATTTT.